The 23 T cell receptor beta chains below come from one sample, sequenced in a study of Ad26.COV2.S vaccination and SARS-CoV-2 variants. Treatment noted: roughly 19 received Ad26.COV2.S at low or high dose, single or two shots; about 5 received placebo; per-sample allocation not given. Vaccine and placebo recipients were sampled on day 63 after the first injection. The protocol was immunoSEQ multiplex PCR, while the TCRdb copy is restricted to in-frame clones and leaves out a portion. The sample carries a few hundred thousand clones, approximately 90% recorded once. The sequenced sample was peripheral blood, obtained in a trial of Ad26.COV2.S vaccine versus placebo. The receptors come from a person aged 18-65 years who received the Ad26.COV2.S COVID-19 vaccine or a placebo.

This clone occurred a few times. The chain couples TRBV18 to TRBJ2-2; the match to TRBD2 covers 8 bases. The V and J ends lost 2 bases and 6 bases, in that order; junction bases with no gene match: 5. This CDR3 has 15 residues. In germline, CDR1 is KGHSH, CDR2 LQKENI. DNA for the CDR3: TGTGCCAGCTCACCAACTAGCGGCTACGCCGGGGAGCTGTTTTTT. It encodes CASSPTSGYAGELFF.

The chain recombines TRBV30 with TRBJ1-4; D is ambiguous. Trimming took 1 base from V and 7 from J, leaving 16 bases between them. Germline V gene sequence: CDR1 GTSNPN, CDR2 SVGIG (reference sequence). The CDR3 sequence is 15 residues long. This chain's CDR3 is CAWSARAPRSEKLFF. The CDR3 DNA sequence: TGTGCCTGGAGTGCCCGCGCGCCCCGTAGTGAAAAACTGTTTTTT.

The chain uses TRBV7-2 and TRBJ2-2; no definite D call. Trimming cost V 1 base and J 2 bases, with 8 bases left between them. This CDR3 is built from 15 residues. Germline assignment: CDR1 SGHTA and CDR2 FQGNSA. In DNA form, the CDR3 reads TGTGCCAGCAGCTTAGTTCTGGTTAACACCGGGGAGCTGTTTTTT. It specifies CASSLVLVNTGELFF.

The chain has TRBV18 and TRBJ2-3; TRBD2 is a possible D gene (5 bases). Germline V gene data show CDR1 as KGHSH and CDR2 as LQKENI. This CDR3 region has 14 residues. Trimming cost V 2 bases and J 5 bases, with 11 bases left between them. CDR3 in amino acids: CASSPRESKDTQYF. In nucleotides, the CDR3 is TGTGCCAGCTCACCAAGGGAGAGTAAAGATACGCAGTATTTT.

The chain recombines TRBV6-6 with TRBJ2-5; 7 bases map to TRBD2. CDR3 length: 15 amino acids. The V gene's germline CDR1 is MNHNY and CDR2 SVGAGI (reference sequence). J was trimmed by 2 bases and V by 0 bases; bases with no gene match: 3. CDR3 sequence: CASSYSMGGQETQYF. CDR3 coding DNA: TGTGCCAGCAGTTACTCGATGGGAGGGCAAGAGACCCAGTACTTC.

The rearrangement joins TRBV11-2 to TRBJ2-2; D is ambiguous. V was clipped by 4 bases and J by 5 bases, with 11 bases between them. CDR3 length equals 14 residues. Per germline, CDR1 SGHAT and CDR2 FQNNGV. CDR3 residues: CASSSQFGTGELFF. The DNA for the CDR3 is TGTGCCAGCAGCTCCCAATTCGGGACCGGGGAGCTGTTTTTT. Full variable domain (outside the CDR3, taken from reference TRBV11-2 and TRBJ2-2): EAGVAQSPRYKIIEKRQSVAFWCNPISGHATLYWYQQILGQGPKLLIQFQNNGVVDDSQLPKDRFSAERLKGVDSTLKIQPAKLEDSAVYLCASSSQFGTGELFFGEGSRLTVL.

The V and J genes are TRBV7-2 and TRBJ2-7, with no clear D. The CDR3 is 13 residues long. Germline lookup yields CDR1 SGHTA and CDR2 FQGNSA. Trimming took 1 base from V and 2 from J, leaving 6 bases between them. The CDR3: CASSLEVPYEQYF. CDR3 in DNA: TGTGCCAGCAGCTTAGAGGTGCCCTACGAGCAGTACTTC.

With respect to this clone: The identical CDR3 is also encoded by other nucleotide sequences in the sample. This chain connects TRBV9 to TRBJ2-5; a weak D match, TRBD1 (6 bases). Deletions cut 2 bases from V and 3 bases from J, with 8 bases between. The CDR3 runs to 13 residues. In germline, CDR1 is SGDLS, CDR2 YYNGEE. DNA of the CDR3: TGTGCCAGCAGCGTGACAGGAAAAGAGACCCAGTACTTC. Its protein is CASSVTGKETQYF. The full variable domain, with the rest looked up from reference TRBV9 and TRBJ2-5, is DSGVTQTPKHLITATGQRVTLRCSPRSGDLSVYWYQQSLDQGLQFLIQYYNGEERAKGNILERFSAQQFPDLHSELNLSSLELGDSALYFCASSVTGKETQYFGPGTRLLVL.

The chain is built from TRBV6-5 and TRBJ1-2; D possibly corresponds to TRBD1 (6 bases). This CDR3 has 12 residues. Germline lookup yields CDR1 MNHEY and CDR2 SVGAGI. V lost 7 bases to trimming and J lost 6 bases, with 12 bases between them. The CDR3, as DNA: TGTGCCAGCACCAGGGGTGTGGATGGCTACACCTTC. Protein product: CASTRGVDGYTF.

The gene calls are TRBV19 and TRBJ2-7, with unresolved D. The CDR3 covers 13 residues. CDR1 is LNHDA, CDR2 SQIVND, per germline (reference sequence). V lost 6 bases, J lost 1 base, and 10 bases lay in between. CDR3 residues: CASRGLGSYEQYF. CDR3 coding DNA: TGTGCCAGTAGGGGTCTGGGGTCCTACGAGCAGTACTTC.

V and J are TRBV29-1 and TRBJ1-1; D ambiguous. The CDR3 covers 13 residues. Germline CDR1 is SQVTM and CDR2 is ANQGSEA. The V end lost 7 bases, the J end lost 1 base, and 13 bases lay between the germline ends. The CDR3 region is CSAAEGGNTEAFF. The CDR3 DNA reads TGCAGCGCTGCGGAGGGAGGGAACACTGAAGCTTTCTTT.

V gene TRBV4-1 combines with J gene TRBJ2-7; weak D call: TRBD2 (5 bases). The length of the CDR3 is 13 residues. The V end lost 2 bases, the J end lost 4 bases, and 9 bases lay between the germline ends. Germline CDR1 reads MGHRA; CDR2 reads YSYEKL. CDR3 DNA: TGCGCCAGCAGCCAACAGGACTCGTACGAGCAGTACTTC. Protein sequence: CASSQQDSYEQYF.

V gene TRBV20-1 combines with J gene TRBJ2-1; D is uncertain. The CDR3 runs to 11 residues. Germline CDR1 is DFQATT and CDR2 is SNEGSKA (reference sequence). V lost 1 base to trimming and J lost 10 bases, with 8 bases between them. The CDR3: CSARVAHEQFF. The CDR3 DNA follows: TGCAGTGCTAGAGTAGCACACGAGCAGTTCTTC.

The V and J genes are TRBV4-1 and TRBJ2-2; D not certain. V dropped 2 bases and J dropped 2 bases, with 12 bases sitting between them. The germline V gene has CDR1 MGHRA and CDR2 YSYEKL. CDR3 length equals 16 residues. CDR3: CASSQFVAVNTGELFF. In nucleotides, the CDR3 is TGCGCCAGCAGCCAATTCGTTGCGGTTAACACCGGGGAGCTGTTTTTT.

This chain uses TRBV4-3 with TRBJ2-5, with 7 bases that match TRBD1. The germline CDR1 and CDR2 sequences are LGHNA and YSLEER. CDR3 length: 14 residues. Trimming cost V 4 bases and J 4 bases; bases outside gene matches: 6. The CDR3 DNA sequence: TGCGCCAGCAGCCTCGGCAGGGGGTCAGAGACCCAGTACTTC. Protein product: CASSLGRGSETQYF.

The chain combines TRBV10-1 with TRBJ1-1, with D possibly matching TRBD1 (6 bases). Trimming removed 3 bases from V and 8 bases from J, with 10 bases in between. The length of the CDR3 is 12 residues. CDR1 is WNHNN and CDR2 is SYGVQD in the germline V gene (reference sequence). The CDR3 DNA reads as TGCGCCAGCAGTGATCACGGACAGGAAGCTTTCTTT. Translation gives CASSDHGQEAFF.

V is TRBV6-2 or TRBV6-3 and J is TRBJ2-2; TRBD1 might be the D (5 bases). Deletions cut 2 bases from V and 1 base from J, with 8 bases between. This CDR3 comprises 15 residues. The germline gives CDR1 MNHEY, CDR2 SVGEGT. The CDR3 DNA reads as TGTGCCAGCAGTTACGGGGCTCTGAACACCGGGGAGCTGTTTTTT. This codes for CASSYGALNTGELFF.

This chain joins TRBV6-5 and TRBJ2-5; D perhaps matches TRBD2 (5 bases). Trimming shortened V by 3 bases and J by 5 bases, and 7 bases separated the two germline ends. The CDR3 is made up of 12 amino acids. From germline, CDR1 is MNHEY and CDR2 SVGAGI. The CDR3 bases are TGTGCCAGCAGTTATGGCGGGGAGACCCAGTACTTC. Its translation: CASSYGGETQYF.

This clone was observed once. The V call is TRBV5-1, the J call TRBJ2-7; 11 nucleotides agree with TRBD1. In germline, CDR1 is SGHRS, CDR2 YFSETQ. The CDR3 spans 15 residues. Unmatched junction bases numbered 7, after V lost 2 bases and J lost 6 bases. The CDR3 loop reads CASSFDGQGAGEQYF. DNA of the CDR3: TGCGCCAGCAGCTTCGATGGACAGGGGGCTGGCGAGCAGTACTTC.

J is TRBJ2-3 and V is TRBV5-4; 8 nucleotides agree with TRBD2. Trimming cost V 1 base and J 4 bases; bases outside gene matches: 5. Germline V gives CDR1 SGHNT, CDR2 YYREEE (reference sequence). The CDR3 spans 15 residues. The CDR3 loop reads CASSLRAGVADTQYF. CDR3 nucleotides: TGTGCCAGCAGCTTGCGAGCGGGAGTGGCAGATACGCAGTATTTT.

The V and J genes are TRBV4-3 and TRBJ2-7; D is unresolved. Trimming pared 1 base from V and 0 bases from J, leaving 4 bases between. CDR1 is LGHNA, CDR2 YSLEER, per germline. The CDR3 loop spans 13 amino acids. CDR3 in DNA: TGCGCCAGCAGCCAAGGGAACTCCTACGAGCAGTACTTC. It is translated as CASSQGNSYEQYF.

This clone came up once. The CDR3 DNA reads as TGTGCCAGCAGTTCATCTGACGGTCTGTTTTTT. Its protein is CASSSSDGLFF. V and J are TRBV6-5 and TRBJ1-4; D gene uncertain. Germline-derived CDR1 and CDR2 are MNHEY and SVGAGI. Trimming took off 4 bases at V and 14 bases at J, with 11 bases between the two ends. CDR3 length equals 11 residues.

V gene TRBV6-2 or TRBV6-3 combines with J gene TRBJ2-7, with 14 bases lining up with TRBD2. V gave up 6 bases and J gave up 9 bases; unmatched junction bases: 10. This CDR3 is 15 amino acids long. Germline V CDR1 and CDR2: MNHEY, SVGEGT. CDR3 residues: CASSGGLAGEFRQYF. The CDR3 DNA sequence: TGTGCCAGCAGCGGGGGACTAGCGGGAGAGTTTCGGCAGTACTTC.